This T cell receptor beta chain was recorded in a study of technical replicates of blood from four donors. Sequencing used immunoSEQ multiplex PCR; TCRdb keeps in-frame clones, though not all of them. The sample consists of about 84,000 clones, less than 98% of them appearing once. The CDR3 sequence is 14 residues long. Trimming pared 5 bases from V and 0 bases from J, leaving 9 bases between. The germline V gene encodes CDR1 MDHEN and CDR2 SYDVKM. J is TRBJ2-3 and V is TRBV28; no definite D call. The sequencing sample was made of T cells isolated from PBMCs. This clonotype originated in a human donor in good health. In DNA, the CDR3 is TGTGCCAGCAGTAAGATTAGAAGCACAGATACGCAGTATTTT. This sequence encodes CASSKIRSTDTQYF.